This TCR beta chain was sequenced for a study of T cells after yellow fever vaccination. TCRdb passed the 5' RACE reads through MiXCR, listing each CDR3 protein once. The table shows 100,000 to 150,000 distinct CDR3 sequences, with over 8% occurring only once. V lost 7 bases and J lost 8; bases outside the gene matches: 7. Germline loops: CDR1 SEHNR, CDR2 FQNEAQ (reference sequence). The CDR3 has 12 residues. V gene TRBV7-9 combines with J gene TRBJ1-2, with 7 bases that match TRBD1. Sequenced material: CD8+ T cells sorted from PBMCs, taken on the day of the yellow fever booster vaccination. This sequence originates from a man aged 18 to 35 who received the YFV17D yellow fever vaccine. CDR3 coding DNA: TGTGCCAGCATGACAGGGCCCATGGGCTACACCTTC. Amino acids: CASMTGPMGYTF. Filled out from reference TRBV7-9 and TRBJ1-2, the complete variable domain reads DTGVSQNPRHKITKRGQNVTFRCDPISEHNRLYWYRQTLGQGPEFLTYFQNEAQLEKSRLLSDRFSAERPKGSFSTLEIQRTEQGDSAMYLCASMTGPMGYTFGSGTRLTVV.